This T cell receptor (beta chain) was found in a study of T-cell memory formation after mild COVID-19. The study's findings and limits: CD4+ contracting clones lay mainly in CM and EM, CD8+ ones in EMRA.

TCRdb ran MiXCR on the 5' RACE reads and lists one entry per CDR3 protein. The data hold roughly 550,000 distinct CDR3 sequences, with about 20% observed a single time. V was clipped by 3 bases and J by 5 bases, with 11 bases between them. Germline assignment: CDR1 MNHEY and CDR2 SMNVEV (reference sequence). This CDR3 contains 14 residues. Comment on this clonotype: What it recognizes is unknown.

The receptor was derived from an adult woman who had mild COVID-19 (a few samples of this study predate the infection). Cell type and time point are not known. The V gene is TRBV27, the J gene TRBJ2-1; maybe TRBD2 (6 bases). The sample comprised PBMCs or a T cell subset sorted from them (not recorded which). CDR3 DNA: TGTGCCAGCAGTTTCCAGGACTATCACAATGAGCAGTTCTTC. Its protein is CASSFQDYHNEQFF.